The source of this TCR beta chain is a study of blood T cell repertoires in COVID-19. On the study more broadly: T cells, B-cell-depleted T cells, or PBMCs provided the cDNA or gDNA that served as material.

Under the authors' procedure: Researchers report that nucleated cell counts were estimated from reference gene primer amplification. Assay: immunoSEQ multiplex PCR; the TCRdb copy retains only in-frame clones and omits some. V, J and clone size are taken as reported in that table, and D and trimming were inferred from the DNA itself. The sample carries about 370,000 clones, more than 80% recorded once. Participants spanned ages about 18 to 90 years and resided in roughly 26 US areas. Donors were grouped by their self-reported clinical history. The germline CDR1 and CDR2 sequences are DFQATT and SNEGSKA (reference sequence). Trimming removed 3 bases from V and 1 base from J, with 12 bases in between. The CDR3 length is 14 residues.

The rearrangement links TRBV20-1 to TRBJ1-2; possibly TRBD1 for D (5 bases). The TCR originated in a man aged 18 to 35 who had recovered from COVID-19. Sequencing was carried out using PBMCs or T cells enriched from blood (not recorded which). The CDR3 bases are TGCAGTGCTAGTCCCTTGGGGGGTAACTATGGCTACACCTTC. Amino acids: CSASPLGGNYGYTF.